This T cell receptor (beta chain) comes out of a study of T-cell reconstitution after alpha-beta-depleted transplantation in children. The CDR3 is made up of 14 amino acids. Trimming removed 4 bases from V and 3 bases from J, with 12 bases in between. Per germline, CDR1 SGHRS and CDR2 YFSETQ. Unique molecular identifiers were used in preparing the TCRbeta library. TCRdb re-derived calls from the PCR reads in MiXCR, one entry per CDR3 protein. The sample shows about 360,000 distinct CDR3 sequences, about an eighth of them seen only once. This clonotype was found a few times. The genes are TRBV5-1 and TRBJ2-3, with D possibly matching TRBD1 (5 bases). The starting material was PBMCs, obtained from the stem cell graft. The clonotype was recovered from a human donor who donated a stem cell graft to a child with Fanconi anemia. Here the CDR3 DNA reads TGCGCCAGCAGCAATGATCAGGGTACAGATACGCAGTATTTT. This codes for CASSNDQGTDTQYF.